What follows is one T cell receptor beta chain and its context. The CDR3 consists of 14 residues. Looked up from germline, CDR1 is GTSNPN and CDR2 is SVGIG (reference sequence). Trimming shortened V by 2 bases and J by 1 base, and 11 bases separated the two germline ends. With 60 Vbeta and 13 Jbeta primers, the PCR was carried out. The protocol was immunoSEQ multiplex PCR, while the TCRdb copy is restricted to in-frame clones and leaves out a portion. Here the sample spans roughly 130,000 clones, roughly 83% being singletons. This record comes from a study of cytomegalovirus exposure and HLA in healthy donors.

What was sequenced was PBMCs. This TCR derives from a young man in good health and CMV-seronegative. This chain uses TRBV30 with TRBJ1-1; D is possibly TRBD1 (6 bases). CDR3 nucleotide sequence: TGTGCCTGGAGTTTCTGGACAGCGAACACTGAAGCTTTCTTT. The encoded protein is CAWSFWTANTEAFF.